Listed here are 20 T cell receptor beta chains from one sample, sequenced in a study of T cells after yellow fever vaccination. TCRdb ran MiXCR on the 5' RACE reads and lists one entry per CDR3 protein. Of roughly 120,000 distinct CDR3 sequences listed, 6.5% to 8% were seen once; the top ten hold approximately 2.7%. Here the sequenced sample was CD4+ T cells sorted from PBMCs, taken 9 to 11 days after the first yellow fever vaccination. These receptor sequences come from a man younger than 30 who received the YFV17D yellow fever vaccine.

In this sample, this clonotype turned up a few times. CDR3 protein: CSAPDRASEAFF. The CDR3 bases are TGCAGTGCGCCGGACAGGGCCAGTGAAGCTTTCTTT. The V call is TRBV20-1, the J call TRBJ1-1, with 8 bases identical to TRBD1. In germline, CDR1 is DFQATT, CDR2 SNEGSKA (reference sequence). The CDR3 contains 12 residues. The trim removed 6 bases at V and 7 bases at J, leaving 7 bases unmatched.

This clonotype was seen ten or more times. The chain recombines TRBV28 with TRBJ1-4; D is uncertain. This CDR3 has 11 amino acids. Trimming left V 8 bases short and J 9 bases short, with 10 bases between. CDR1 and CDR2 (germline): MDHEN, SYDVKM. CDR3 sequence reads: CASLGVKKLFF. The CDR3 nucleotides are TGTGCCAGCCTTGGAGTGAAAAAACTGTTTTTT.

This clonotype was detected ten times or more. The V call is TRBV24-1, the J call TRBJ2-1; TRBD1 matches at 7 bases. The CDR3 loop spans 14 amino acids. Germline V gives CDR1 KGHDR, CDR2 SFDVKD. J gave up 3 bases and V 6 bases, and 4 bases lay outside the gene matches. The CDR3 loop is CATSPGGFYNEQFF. CDR3 sequence (DNA): TGTGCCACCAGTCCAGGGGGTTTCTACAATGAGCAGTTCTTC.

This clonotype was seen repeatedly, ten times or more. V and J are TRBV20-1 and TRBJ2-3; weak D call: TRBD2 (7 bases). Per the germline V gene, CDR1 is DFQATT and CDR2 is SNEGSKA (reference sequence). The CDR3 loop spans 15 amino acids. V gave up 7 bases and J gave up 6 bases, with 23 bases separating them. Here the CDR3 DNA reads TGCAGTGTTTCATTTTCCTTCGGGGGGCTGGATACGCAGTATTTT. Its translation: CSVSFSFGGLDTQYF.

In its sample, this clonotype was seen many times. The chain combines TRBV20-1 with TRBJ2-7, with a tentative D call TRBD2 (6 bases). Trimming took off 6 bases at V and 2 bases at J, with 20 bases between the two ends. CDR3 length equals 15 residues. Germline assignment: CDR1 DFQATT and CDR2 SNEGSKA (reference sequence). As DNA, the CDR3 is TGCAGTGCCAGAACCGGGGGTTCCCTCACCTACGAGCAGTACGTC. It codes for CSARTGGSLTYEQYV.

This clonotype came up a few times. The rearrangement uses TRBV20-1 and TRBJ1-4; D perhaps matches TRBD1 (5 bases). CDR3 length: 16 amino acids. CDR1 is DFQATT, CDR2 SNEGSKA, per germline (reference sequence). Trimming cost V 6 bases and J 6 bases, with 23 bases left between them. CDR3 sequence: CSAGRGSAGGHEKLFF. DNA for the CDR3: TGCAGTGCCGGCCGGGGTAGTGCGGGGGGACATGAAAAACTGTTTTTT.

This clonotype was recorded many times. The CDR3 loop is CASSLAAGVYNEQFF. The CDR3 coding sequence is TGTGCCAGCAGTTTAGCGGCGGGGGTCTACAATGAGCAGTTCTTC. The chain joins TRBV12-3 or TRBV12-4 to TRBJ2-1, with 7 bases aligning to TRBD2. The CDR3 totals 15 residues. V was clipped by 0 bases and J by 3 bases; unmatched bases: 2.

The sample holds many counts of this clonotype. The genes are TRBV6-4 and TRBJ2-2; D is uncertain. Germline V gene data show CDR1 as MRHNA and CDR2 as SNTAGT. The CDR3 extends over 12 amino acids. The ends were cut back, 5 bases at V and 5 bases at J, with 6 bases in the middle. This CDR3 is CASSSRTGELFF. CDR3 in DNA: TGTGCCAGCAGTTCGAGAACCGGGGAGCTGTTTTTT.

This clonotype was detected ten times or more. V is TRBV6-1 and J is TRBJ1-2, with D perhaps matching TRBD1 (6 bases). Germline CDR1 is MNHNS and CDR2 is SASEGT. V was trimmed by 3 bases and J by 3 bases, leaving 11 bases between them. CDR3 length equals 14 residues. As DNA, the CDR3 is TGTGCCAGCAGTGACAGGGGAAACGACTATGGCTACACCTTC. It codes for CASSDRGNDYGYTF.

This clonotype was counted ten times or more. The rearrangement links TRBV3-1 to TRBJ1-2; 7 bases map to TRBD1. CDR3 length: 14 residues. Germline CDR1 reads LGHDT; CDR2 reads YNNKEL (reference sequence). The J segment lost 5 bases and the V segment lost 1 base, leaving 4 bases of the junction unmatched. The CDR3 DNA is TGTGCCAGCAGCCAAGGGGGACAGTTGTATGGCTACACCTTC. Residues: CASSQGGQLYGYTF.

In its sample, this clonotype was seen many times. The CDR3 region has the DNA TGTGCCAGCAGCTTAGGGCAGGGACAAGGCTACACCTTC. It translates to CASSLGQGQGYTF. J is TRBJ1-2 and V is TRBV7-2; D might be TRBD1 (6 bases). V lost 1 base and J 8 bases, leaving 11 bases between the germline ends. In germline, CDR1 is SGHTA, CDR2 FQGNSA. There are 13 residues in the CDR3.

This clonotype has ten or more counts. The rearrangement links TRBV6-5 to TRBJ2-4; D uncertain. The V gene lost 0 bases and the J gene lost 3 bases, with 9 bases spanning the gap. CDR1 MNHEY and CDR2 SVGAGI come from the germline V gene. The CDR3 length is 15 residues. The CDR3 sequence: CASSYSIPGKNIQYF. CDR3 sequence (DNA): TGTGCCAGCAGTTACTCGATCCCGGGCAAAAACATTCAGTACTTC.

The sample holds many counts of this clonotype. The gene calls are TRBV7-2 and TRBJ2-1; D gene uncertain. From germline, CDR1 is SGHTA and CDR2 FQGNSA. V shed 4 bases and J shed 7 bases, with 11 bases lying between them. The CDR3 runs to 13 residues. DNA of the CDR3: TGTGCCAGCAGCTCCCAGACCGGAAATGAGCAGTTCTTC. Its protein is CASSSQTGNEQFF.

The sample holds many counts of this clonotype. The chain is built from TRBV20-1 and TRBJ2-5, with 7 positions matching TRBD1. Germline V CDR1 and CDR2: DFQATT, SNEGSKA (reference sequence). The CDR3 loop spans 11 amino acids. V lost 6 bases and J lost 5; bases outside the gene matches: 3. This chain's CDR3 is CSAEDRETQYF. CDR3 in DNA: TGCAGTGCGGAGGACAGGGAGACCCAGTACTTC.

The sample holds many counts of this clonotype. J is TRBJ2-5 and V is TRBV7-3, with a weak D call TRBD1 (6 bases). V lost 5 bases, J lost 7 bases, and 14 bases lay in between. The CDR3 spans 13 residues. The germline CDR1 and CDR2 sequences are SGHTA and FQGTGA. The CDR3 nucleotides read TGTGCCAGCAGCCCCGACAGAGGGGGGACCCAGTACTTC. Protein product: CASSPDRGGTQYF.

V gene TRBV9 combines with J gene TRBJ2-5; 14 nucleotides line up with TRBD2. The V gene's germline CDR1 is SGDLS and CDR2 YYNGEE. The trim removed 4 bases at V and 0 bases at J, leaving 5 bases unmatched. CDR3 length: 17 residues. CDR3 sequence (DNA): TGTGCCAGCAGCCCGACTAGCGGGGGGGGGTACCAAGAGACCCAGTACTTC. Translation: CASSPTSGGGYQETQYF.

This clonotype was detected many times. V is TRBV4-3 and J is TRBJ2-2, with 7 bases aligning to TRBD2. Germline CDR1 is LGHNA and CDR2 is YSLEER. V was clipped by 4 bases and J by 2 bases; unmatched bases: 4. CDR3 length: 15 amino acids. This CDR3 is CASSPGGGNTGELFF. CDR3 coding DNA: TGCGCCAGCAGCCCCGGCGGGGGAAACACCGGGGAGCTGTTTTTT.

This clonotype showed up many times. This chain connects TRBV7-9 to TRBJ2-5, with TRBD1 identical over 7 bases. CDR3 length: 13 residues. Trimming took 7 bases from V and 10 from J; bases not matched to a gene: 12. In germline, CDR1 is SEHNR, CDR2 FQNEAQ (reference sequence). CDR3 nucleotide sequence: TGTGCCAGCACCCAAGGGGGCGAATCGGGCCAGTACTTC. Protein: CASTQGGESGQYF.

This clonotype was counted only a few times. V and J are TRBV20-1 and TRBJ1-5; the D gene is possibly TRBD1 (5 bases). The CDR3 length is 15 residues. From germline, CDR1 is DFQATT and CDR2 SNEGSKA (reference sequence). Trimming took 6 bases from V and 5 from J, leaving 20 bases between them. This CDR3 is CSASRGTIHHQPQHF. The CDR3, as DNA: TGCAGTGCATCCCGTGGGACGATTCACCATCAGCCCCAGCATTTT.

This clonotype has at least ten counts. CDR3 residues: CASGTGGYEQYV. CDR3 in DNA: TGTGCCAGCGGGACAGGGGGCTACGAGCAGTACGTC. This chain links TRBV28 with TRBJ2-7; 11 nucleotides match TRBD1. The V segment lost 8 bases and the J segment 3 bases; nucleotides outside the gene matches: 0. Germline V lookup: CDR1 MDHEN, CDR2 SYDVKM. The CDR3 is made up of 12 amino acids.